A single sample gave rise to the 20 T cell receptor beta chains below, sequenced in a study of a mutant IDH1 vaccine in newly diagnosed glioma (dated by TCRdb to the early 2020s). Library prep was done by the immunoSEQ multiplex PCR assay. In its TCRdb copy, this immuneACCESS table keeps in-frame sequences only and misses some clones. Where compared with another copy, unresolved V genes explain less than half of these, and the others have no known cause. This sample is represented by tens of thousands of clones; roughly two thirds of them were singletons. The ten biggest clones cover around 4.8% of the sample. The sample's time point label is to be understood as: week 47, end of study. A 20-mer mutant IDH1 peptide at 300 micrograms in Montanide made up each vaccine dose, which was injected subcutaneously together with topical imiquimod. No antigens are known for them. Specimen: peripheral blood mononuclear cells (PBMCs), collected from a glioma patient whose treatment included an IDH1 peptide vaccine. The receptors derive from a man between 40 and 49 years old with glioma. Some clones in this sample may be carry-over from other donors' samples.

This clone came up once. The rearrangement joins TRBV15 to TRBJ1-5, with TRBD1 as a possible D gene (5 bases). Trimming left V 2 bases short and J 4 bases short, with 9 bases between. The germline CDR1 and CDR2 sequences are LNHNV and YYDKDF (reference sequence). This CDR3 is 14 amino acids long. CDR3 bases: TGTGCCACCAGCAGATCAGGGTGGAATCAGCCCCAGCATTTT. Its protein product is CATSRSGWNQPQHF.

V is TRBV4-2 and J is TRBJ2-7; perhaps TRBD2 as D (5 bases). The CDR3 covers 14 residues. The germline V and J ends were trimmed by 0 bases and 6 bases, with 12 bases remaining between them. The germline gives CDR1 LGHNA, CDR2 YNFKEQ. The CDR3, as DNA: TGTGCCAGCAGCCAAGATAAGGACGGAGGCGAGCAGTACTTC. Its translation is CASSQDKDGGEQYF.

This chain links TRBV19 with TRBJ2-3; D remains unclear. CDR1 and CDR2 from the germline V gene are LNHDA and SQIVND (reference sequence). Trimming shortened V by 7 bases and J by 8 bases, and 19 bases separated the two germline ends. This CDR3 comprises 14 residues. CDR3 DNA: TGTGCCAGTACCCCTGGACCTCTCACAAGTACGCAGTATTTT. This codes for CASTPGPLTSTQYF.

This clone turned up a few times. CDR3 DNA: TGTGCCAGCAGTGCCGAACGTTACAATGAGCAGTTCTTC. Translated: CASSAERYNEQFF. The V call is TRBV2, the J call TRBJ2-1; D is undetermined. Germline loops: CDR1 SNHLY, CDR2 FYNNEI. The CDR3 covers 13 residues. V gave up 4 bases and J gave up 4 bases, with 8 bases separating them.

The V and J genes are TRBV10-2 and TRBJ1-1; D is possibly TRBD1 (6 bases). The CDR3 runs to 13 residues. Trimming removed 5 bases from V and 5 bases from J, with 12 bases in between. CDR1 and CDR2 from the germline V gene are WSHSY and SAAADI. CDR3 region: CASSLGGKTEAFF. CDR3 nucleotides: TGCGCCAGCAGTTTAGGGGGAAAAACTGAAGCTTTCTTT.

The chain recombines TRBV2 with TRBJ1-1; 10 nucleotides match TRBD1. The CDR3 extends over 17 amino acids. V lost 4 bases, J lost 1 base, and 9 bases stayed unmatched. Looked up from germline, CDR1 is SNHLY and CDR2 is FYNNEI. CDR3 sequence (DNA): TGTGCCAGCAGTGCCGCCGACAGGGGGCTATCGAACACTGAAGCTTTCTTT. Encoded protein: CASSAADRGLSNTEAFF.

This clone was seen a handful of times. For the CDR3, the DNA is TGTGCCAGCTCACCACCTGGGCCCCCCGACGAGCAGTACTTC. Its translation: CASSPPGPPDEQYF. The rearrangement links TRBV18 to TRBJ2-7; no clear D. CDR1 and CDR2 (germline): KGHSH, LQKENI. The CDR3 length is 14 residues. V lost 0 bases to trimming and J lost 5 bases, with 11 bases between them.

The chain has TRBV6-5 and TRBJ2-3, with 10 bases fitting TRBD2. V shed 5 bases and J 5 bases; nucleotides not matched to a gene: 7. The CDR3 spans 15 residues. From germline, CDR1 is MNHEY and CDR2 SVGAGI. The CDR3 is CASSSGGATRDTQYF. CDR3 in DNA: TGTGCCAGCAGTAGCGGGGGGGCGACACGAGATACGCAGTATTTT.

The chain recombines TRBV7-9 with TRBJ1-2; D is unclear. The germline CDR1 and CDR2 sequences are SEHNR and FQNEAQ (reference sequence). The CDR3 covers 14 residues. Trimming shortened V by 7 bases and J by 4 bases, and 16 bases separated the two germline ends. The CDR3 loop is CASNQWPPLYGYTF. CDR3 sequence (DNA): TGTGCCAGCAACCAGTGGCCCCCTCTCTATGGCTACACCTTC. The variable domain in full, with the rest retrieved from reference TRBV7-9 and TRBJ1-2, is DTGVSQNPRHKITKRGQNVTFRCDPISEHNRLYWYRQTLGQGPEFLTYFQNEAQLEKSRLLSDRFSAERPKGSFSTLEIQRTEQGDSAMYLCASNQWPPLYGYTFGSGTRLTVV.

This clone was counted a few times. The J gene is TRBJ1-1, the V gene TRBV7-9, with 7 bases that match TRBD1. Germline V gene sequence: CDR1 SEHNR, CDR2 FQNEAQ (reference sequence). This CDR3 region has 16 residues. Trimming removed 5 bases from V and 10 bases from J; junction bases left unmatched: 19. CDR3 sequence: CASSPFSGVTGDRAFF. CDR3 DNA: TGTGCCAGCAGCCCATTTAGTGGGGTTACAGGGGATCGAGCTTTCTTT.

Only a few counts were recorded for this clone. CDR3 nucleotide sequence: TGTGCTAGTGGCCGTAACATGGGCAATCAGCCCCAGCATTTT. The encoded protein is CASGRNMGNQPQHF. The chain employs TRBV12-5 and TRBJ1-5; D call uncertain. This CDR3 is 14 amino acids long. Germline V gives CDR1 LGHNT, CDR2 FRNRAP. Between the trimmed V and J ends, which lost 6 bases and 2 bases, there was a span of 11 bases.

V and J are TRBV6-5 and TRBJ1-6; D uncertain. V lost 2 bases and J lost 11, with 13 bases in between. Germline CDR1 MNHEY, CDR2 SVGAGI. This CDR3 comprises 14 residues. Here the CDR3 DNA reads TGTGCCAGCAGTTACCGCTCCCCCATGACACCCCTCCACTTT. Its translation is CASSYRSPMTPLHF.

The chain uses TRBV15 and TRBJ1-2, with D possibly TRBD1 on 5 matching bases. Germline loops: CDR1 LNHNV, CDR2 YYDKDF (reference sequence). CDR3 size: 15 residues. V gave up 0 bases and J gave up 4 bases, with 12 bases separating them. The CDR3 sequence is CATSREIRESYGYTF. CDR3 DNA: TGTGCCACCAGCAGAGAAATCAGGGAGAGCTATGGCTACACCTTC.

The genes are TRBV10-1 and TRBJ2-7, with 8 bases lining up with TRBD2. J gave up 2 bases and V 3 bases, and 6 bases lay outside the gene matches. CDR1 is WNHNN and CDR2 is SYGVQD in the germline V gene (reference sequence). This CDR3 has 15 amino acids. Here the CDR3 reads CASSEGSGGAYEQYF. In DNA form, the CDR3 reads TGCGCCAGCAGTGAAGGGAGCGGGGGAGCCTACGAGCAGTACTTC.

The V and J genes are TRBV5-6 and TRBJ2-7; D gene uncertain. From germline, CDR1 is SGHDT and CDR2 YYEEEE. V shed 5 bases and J shed 3 bases, with 18 bases lying between them. The CDR3 loop spans 15 amino acids. The CDR3 reads CASSSTEASGYEQYF. CDR3 nucleotide sequence: TGTGCCAGCAGTTCAACAGAGGCCTCTGGCTACGAGCAGTACTTC.

The V call is TRBV4-2, the J call TRBJ2-7; D gene uncertain. Deletions cut 4 bases from V and 5 bases from J, with 15 bases between. CDR1 is LGHNA, CDR2 YNFKEQ, per germline. This CDR3 is 14 amino acids long. This CDR3 is CASSPLSGGDEQYF. CDR3 bases: TGTGCCAGCAGCCCATTATCGGGTGGAGACGAGCAGTACTTC.

The CDR3 DNA reads TGTGCCAGCAGTTTCACCGGGACAGCTGAAGCTTTCTTT. This translates into CASSFTGTAEAFF. The rearrangement uses TRBV27 and TRBJ1-1; 7 nucleotides align to TRBD1. Trimming cost V 3 bases and J 6 bases; bases outside gene matches: 4. This CDR3 has 13 amino acids. Per the germline V gene, CDR1 is MNHEY and CDR2 is SMNVEV (reference sequence).

The rearrangement links TRBV10-1 to TRBJ2-7; D possibly corresponds to TRBD1 (5 bases). Trimming shortened V by 3 bases and J by 0 bases, and 9 bases separated the two germline ends. This CDR3 comprises 14 residues. The germline CDR1 and CDR2 sequences are WNHNN and SYGVQD (reference sequence). DNA for the CDR3: TGCGCCAGCAGTGACAGGGCCAGCTCCTACGAGCAGTACTTC. This translates into CASSDRASSYEQYF.

The chain couples TRBV6-5 to TRBJ2-7; D is ambiguous. Germline CDR1 MNHEY, CDR2 SVGAGI. The CDR3 is 13 residues long. With 7 bases removed from V and 1 base from J, the gap between germline ends came to 11 bases. The CDR3 bases are TGTGCCAGCACCTCCCCACGTTCCTACGAGCAGTACTTC. This sequence encodes CASTSPRSYEQYF.

This rearrangement joins TRBV11-2 to TRBJ1-4; tentative D call: TRBD1 (6 bases). CDR3 size: 15 residues. Germline lookup yields CDR1 SGHAT and CDR2 FQNNGV. Trimming removed 6 bases from V and 2 bases from J, with 13 bases in between. Here the CDR3 DNA reads TGTGCCAGCAGGCCGGGACAACGCACTAATGAAAAACTGTTTTTT. This encodes CASRPGQRTNEKLFF. Together with reference TRBV11-2 and TRBJ1-4, the CDR3 gives the full variable domain: EAGVAQSPRYKIIEKRQSVAFWCNPISGHATLYWYQQILGQGPKLLIQFQNNGVVDDSQLPKDRFSAERLKGVDSTLKIQPAKLEDSAVYLCASRPGQRTNEKLFFGSGTQLSVL.